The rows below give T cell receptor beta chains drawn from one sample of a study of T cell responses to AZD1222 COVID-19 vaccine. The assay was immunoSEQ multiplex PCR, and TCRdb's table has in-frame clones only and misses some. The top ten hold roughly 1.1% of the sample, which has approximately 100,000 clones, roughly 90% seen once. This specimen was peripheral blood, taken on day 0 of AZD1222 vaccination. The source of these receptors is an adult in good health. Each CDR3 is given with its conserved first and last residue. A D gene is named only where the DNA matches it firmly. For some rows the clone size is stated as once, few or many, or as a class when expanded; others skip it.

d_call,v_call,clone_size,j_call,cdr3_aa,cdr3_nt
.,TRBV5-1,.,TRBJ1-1,CASSLAVNTEAFF,TGCGCCAGCAGCTTAGCAGTGAACACTGAAGCTTTCTTT
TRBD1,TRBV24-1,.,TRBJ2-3,CATSRGQGPGDTQYF,TGTGCCACCAGTAGGGGACAGGGGCCCGGAGATACGCAGTATTTT
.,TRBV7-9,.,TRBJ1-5,CASSLAVGEGNQPQHF,TGTGCCAGCAGCTTAGCGGTGGGAGAGGGCAATCAGCCCCAGCATTTT
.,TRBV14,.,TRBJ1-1,CASSQDLRNTEAFF,TGTGCCAGCAGCCAAGATCTGAGGAACACTGAAGCTTTCTTT
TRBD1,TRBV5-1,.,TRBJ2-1,CASRRTGTSRDNEQFF,TGCGCCAGCAGACGGACAGGGACCTCTCGGGACAATGAGCAGTTCTTC
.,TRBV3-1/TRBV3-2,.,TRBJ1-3,CASSLESLSGNTIYF,TGTGCCAGCAGCCTTGAGTCCCTCTCTGGAAACACCATATATTTT
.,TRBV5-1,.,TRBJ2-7,CASSFGTAYEQYF,TGCGCCAGCAGCTTTGGGACCGCCTACGAGCAGTACTTC
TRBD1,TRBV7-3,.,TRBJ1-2,CASSLRQGDGYTF,TGTGCCAGCAGCTTAAGACAGGGGGATGGCTACACCTTC
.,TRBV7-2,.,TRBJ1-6,CASSSQTNSPLHF,TGTGCCAGCAGCTCCCAGACGAATTCACCCCTCCACTTT
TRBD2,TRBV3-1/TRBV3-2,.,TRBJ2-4,CASSQGDSGVFENIQYF,TGTGCCAGCAGCCAAGGGGATAGCGGGGTTTTCGAAAACATTCAGTACTTC
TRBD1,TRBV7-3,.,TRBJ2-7,CASSLGDQGDPSYEQYF,TGTGCCAGCAGCTTAGGGGATCAGGGGGACCCCTCCTACGAGCAGTACTTC
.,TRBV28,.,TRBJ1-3,CASSLWRGDSGNTIYF,TGTGCCAGCAGTTTATGGCGGGGGGACTCTGGAAACACCATATATTTT
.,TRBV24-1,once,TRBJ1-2,CATSDRGQNYGYTF,TGTGCCACCAGTGACCGAGGACAGAACTATGGCTACACCTTC
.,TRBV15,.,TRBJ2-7,CATSSTGRNEQYF,TGTGCCACCAGCAGTACAGGGAGAAACGAGCAGTACTTC
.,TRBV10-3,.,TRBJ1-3,CAISGQGGNTIYF,TGTGCCATCAGCGGGCAGGGGGGAAACACCATATATTTT
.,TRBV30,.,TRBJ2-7,CALLTSFEQYF,TGTGCCCTGCTGACGAGTTTTGAGCAGTACTTC
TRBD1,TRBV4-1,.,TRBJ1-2,CASSQPGDSYGYTF,TGCGCCAGCAGCCAGCCAGGGGACAGCTATGGCTACACCTTC
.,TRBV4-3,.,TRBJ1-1,CASSQQPMNTEAFF,TGCGCCAGCAGCCAACAGCCTATGAACACTGAAGCTTTCTTT
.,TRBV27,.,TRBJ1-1,CASSVDRRRDTEAFF,TGTGCCAGCAGTGTGGACCGCCGCAGGGACACTGAAGCTTTCTTT
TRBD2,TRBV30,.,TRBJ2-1,CAWSDDGRGYNEQFF,TGTGCCTGGAGTGACGACGGGAGGGGATACAATGAGCAGTTCTTC
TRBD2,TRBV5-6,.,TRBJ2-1,CASSGQVAGGYNEQFF,TGTGCCAGCAGCGGGCAAGTAGCGGGGGGATACAATGAGCAGTTCTTC
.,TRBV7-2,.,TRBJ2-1,CASSFYLPYNEQFF,TGTGCCAGCAGCTTCTATCTTCCCTACAATGAGCAGTTCTTC
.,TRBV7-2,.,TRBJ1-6,CASSSWSNSPLHF,TGTGCCAGCAGCTCTTGGTCTAATTCACCCCTCCACTTT